This T cell receptor (beta chain) derives from a study of shared clonotypes between healthy human individuals. Per the germline V gene, CDR1 is GTSNPN and CDR2 is SVGIG (reference sequence). The V end lost 0 bases, the J end lost 6 bases, and 2 bases lay between the germline ends. The CDR3 runs 11 residues. This clone turned up a few times. Its antigen remains unknown. Other DNA sequences from this sample encode an identical CDR3 as well. Libraries were prepared by immunoSEQ multiplex PCR; TCRdb keeps only in-frame clonotypes and omits some of them. The sample yields around 2,000,000 clones, 85% to 95% seen once. Study-level findings and limits: Of the naive CD4 clonotypes, about 5% were shared across a handful of donors. Tissues were not sampled, only blood, and their repertoires likely differ.

The chain links TRBV30 to TRBJ2-2; D not resolved. The TCR comes from a man younger than 35 in good health. Material: naive CD4+ T cells sorted from blood. Documented subset: CD45RA+ positively selected. DNA of the CDR3: TGTGCCTGGAGTGTATCCGGGGAGCTGTTTTTT. It specifies CAWSVSGELFF.